A selection of T cell receptor beta chains follows, all from one sample in a study of cytomegalovirus exposure and HLA in healthy donors. TCRdb's table, derived via immunoSEQ multiplex PCR, lists solely in-frame clones and lacks some. The sample carries roughly 180,000 clones, about 77% recorded once. The specimen was PBMCs. The receptors derive from a man aged 25-45 years in good health and CMV-seronegative. CDR3s include the opening cysteine and the closing phenylalanine or tryptophan. Each record gives: V gene, clone size, J gene, D gene, CDR3 DNA, CDR3 protein. A D gene is named only where the DNA matches it firmly. The size entry is marked missing in some rows and otherwise reads once, few, many or a size class.

TRBV6-5	-	TRBJ1-5	-	TGTGCCACCGGGGGGCGGAATCAGCCCCAGCATTTT	CATGGRNQPQHF
TRBV9	-	TRBJ1-2	TRBD1	TGTGCCAGCAGCGGGGACAGGAAAGGTTCCTATGGCTACACCTTC	CASSGDRKGSYGYTF
TRBV9	-	TRBJ1-2	-	TGTGCCAGCAGCCAAAATAACTATGGCTACACCTTC	CASSQNNYGYTF
TRBV19	-	TRBJ1-5	TRBD1	TGTGCCAGTAGTGCCGGGACAGTGGGTTCGCTACTCTACAATCAGCCCCAGCATTTT	CASSAGTVGSLLYNQPQHF
TRBV10-1	-	TRBJ1-1	-	TGCGCCAGCAGTGTCGGGGGGGGGCGAGAAGCTTTCTTT	CASSVGGGREAFF
TRBV28	-	TRBJ1-5	TRBD1	TGTGCCAGCAGAGCCGGACAGGGGGCGAAGGGTCAGCCCCAGCATTTT	CASRAGQGAKGQPQHF
TRBV4-3	-	TRBJ2-2	-	TGCGCCAGCAGCCAAGATCTGTGGCAGGCCACCGGGGAGCTGTTTTTT	CASSQDLWQATGELFF
TRBV13	-	TRBJ1-1	TRBD1	TGTGCCAGCAGCGCCGGGACAGGGGGGAACACTGAAGCTTTCTTT	CASSAGTGGNTEAFF
TRBV5-6	once	TRBJ1-6	-	TGTGCCAGCAGCTTTAAGAGGAATTCACCCCTCCACTTT	CASSFKRNSPLHF
TRBV25-1	-	TRBJ1-4	TRBD1	TGTGCCAGCAGTGCAAGACAGGGCGTTAATGAAAAACTGTTTTTT	CASSARQGVNEKLFF
TRBV5-1	-	TRBJ2-5	-	TGCGCCAGCAGCTATTGGGGGGATCAAGAGACCCAGTACTTC	CASSYWGDQETQYF
TRBV1	-	TRBJ1-5	-	TGCACCAGCAGCCAAGGCAGAAGCAATCAGCCCCAGCATTTT	CTSSQGRSNQPQHF
TRBV6-4	-	TRBJ2-7	-	TGTGCCAGCACCGACTGGATCCGCCGGTCGTACGAGCAGTACTTC	CASTDWIRRSYEQYF
TRBV10-3	-	TRBJ2-2	-	TGTGCCATTGGGGATGGGGCCACCGGGGAGCTGTTTTTT	CAIGDGATGELFF
TRBV10-3	-	TRBJ2-6	TRBD1	TGTGCCATCAGCGGACAGGGGACCGCTGGGGCCAACGTCCTGACTTTC	CAISGQGTAGANVLTF
TRBV25-1	-	TRBJ2-1	TRBD2	TGTGCCAGCAGTGAACTAGCGGGCCTGTACAATGAGCAGTTCTTC	CASSELAGLYNEQFF
TRBV18	once	TRBJ2-3	TRBD1	TGTGCCAGCTCACCATGGGGACAGCCCACAGATACGCAGTATTTT	CASSPWGQPTDTQYF
TRBV5-3	-	TRBJ2-5	-	TGTGCCAGAAGCTTAGATCGGGCTAGGGGACAAGAGACCCAGTACTTC	CARSLDRARGQETQYF
TRBV28	-	TRBJ1-5	-	TGTGCCAGCAGTTTATCCAGGGATAGCAATCAGCCCCAGCATTTT	CASSLSRDSNQPQHF
TRBV30	-	TRBJ1-4	-	TGTGCCTTACGAGAGGGGGAAACTAATGAAAAACTGTTTTTT	CALREGETNEKLFF
TRBV5-6	few	TRBJ1-4	-	TGTGCCAGCAGCCCTCGCGGACAGCCGGCGAAGGAAAAACTGTTTTTT	CASSPRGQPAKEKLFF
TRBV5-4	few	TRBJ1-1	TRBD1	TGTGCCAGCAGCTCCTACGACAGGGCGAACACTGAAGCTTTCTTT	CASSSYDRANTEAFF